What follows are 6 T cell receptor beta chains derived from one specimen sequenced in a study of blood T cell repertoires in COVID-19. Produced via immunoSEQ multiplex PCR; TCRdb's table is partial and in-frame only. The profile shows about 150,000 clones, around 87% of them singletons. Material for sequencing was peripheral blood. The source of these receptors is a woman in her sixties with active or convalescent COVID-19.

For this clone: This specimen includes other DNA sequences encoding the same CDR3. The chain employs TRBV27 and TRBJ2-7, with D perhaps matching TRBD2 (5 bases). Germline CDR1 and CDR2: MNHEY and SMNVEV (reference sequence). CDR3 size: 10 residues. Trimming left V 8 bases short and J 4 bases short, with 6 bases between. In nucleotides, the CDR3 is TGTGCCAGCGGGAGATACGAGCAGTACTTC. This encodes CASGRYEQYF.

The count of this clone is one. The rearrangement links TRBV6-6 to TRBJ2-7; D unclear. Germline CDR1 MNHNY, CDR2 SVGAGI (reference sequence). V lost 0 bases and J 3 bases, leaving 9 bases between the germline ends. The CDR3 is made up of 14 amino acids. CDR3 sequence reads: CASSYSESGYEQYF. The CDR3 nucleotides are TGTGCCAGCAGTTACTCGGAGTCGGGCTACGAGCAGTACTTC.

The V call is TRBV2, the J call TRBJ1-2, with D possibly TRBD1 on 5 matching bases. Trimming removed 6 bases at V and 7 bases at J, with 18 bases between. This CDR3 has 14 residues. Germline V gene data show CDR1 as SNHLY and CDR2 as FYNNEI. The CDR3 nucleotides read TGTGCCAGCAGCTTCGAGCAGGGTATTGGTGGCTACACCTTC. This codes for CASSFEQGIGGYTF.

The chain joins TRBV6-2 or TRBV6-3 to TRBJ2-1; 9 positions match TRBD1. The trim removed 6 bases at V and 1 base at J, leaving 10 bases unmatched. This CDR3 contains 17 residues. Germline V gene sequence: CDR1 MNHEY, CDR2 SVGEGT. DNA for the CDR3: TGTGCCAGCAGCCCACGGGCCGGACAGGGGTCCTACAATGAGCAGTTCTTC. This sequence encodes CASSPRAGQGSYNEQFF.

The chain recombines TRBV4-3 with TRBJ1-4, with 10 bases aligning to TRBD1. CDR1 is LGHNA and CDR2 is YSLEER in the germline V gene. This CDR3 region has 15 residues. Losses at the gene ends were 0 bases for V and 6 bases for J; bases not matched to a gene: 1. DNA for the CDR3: TGCGCCAGCAGCCAAGACGGGACAGGGGATGAAAAACTGTTTTTT. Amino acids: CASSQDGTGDEKLFF.

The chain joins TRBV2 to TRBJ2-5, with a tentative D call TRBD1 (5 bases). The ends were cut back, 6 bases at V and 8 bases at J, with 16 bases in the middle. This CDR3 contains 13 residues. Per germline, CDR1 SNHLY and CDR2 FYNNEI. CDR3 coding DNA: TGTGCCAGCAGCGACGCAGGGAAAGGTACCCAGTACTTC. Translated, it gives CASSDAGKGTQYF.